These 29 T cell receptor beta chains came from one sample sequenced in a study of response to subunit inactivated influenza vaccine. TCRdb used MiXCR to reprocess the RT-PCR reads, holding one entry per CDR3 protein. Of more than 200,000 distinct CDR3 sequences listed, 10% to 15% are singletons. Specimen: non-naive T cells sorted from PBMCs, collected around two weeks before vaccination. Receptor source: a middle-aged man who received an inactivated influenza vaccine.

This clonotype has at least ten counts. The V gene is TRBV5-1, the J gene TRBJ1-6; 7 nucleotides match TRBD1. The CDR3 length is 16 residues. V lost 2 bases to trimming and J lost 10 bases; unmatched junction nucleotides: 12. The germline gives CDR1 SGHRS, CDR2 YFSETQ. The CDR3 loop is CASSFESGTASSPLHF. CDR3 nucleotide sequence: TGCGCCAGCAGCTTCGAGTCCGGGACAGCATCATCACCCCTCCACTTT. The full variable domain, in which reference TRBV5-1 and TRBJ1-6 provide the parts outside the CDR3, is KAGVTQTPRYLIKTRGQQVTLSCSPISGHRSVSWYQQTPGQGLQFLFEYFSETQRNKGNFPGRFSGRQFSNSRSEMNVSTLELGDSALYLCASSFESGTASSPLHFGNGTRLTVT.

This clonotype was seen many times. The genes are TRBV5-8 and TRBJ2-2; D is unresolved. The V end lost 0 bases, the J end lost 1 base, and 4 bases lay between the germline ends. The CDR3 is 14 amino acids. Germline V CDR1 and CDR2: SGHTS, YDEGEE. CDR3 protein: CASSLAQNTGELFF. The DNA for the CDR3 is TGTGCCAGCAGCTTGGCCCAGAACACCGGGGAGCTGTTTTTT.

This clonotype was picked up many times. The chain carries TRBV5-6 and TRBJ2-2, with 8 bases matching TRBD2. The CDR3 runs to 15 residues. The germline gives CDR1 SGHDT, CDR2 YYEEEE. J gave up 3 bases and V 4 bases, and 5 bases lay outside the gene matches. CDR3 sequence (DNA): TGTGCCAGCAGCGGAGCGGGGGTTCACACCGGGGAGCTGTTTTTT. Amino acids: CASSGAGVHTGELFF.

This clonotype was picked up a small number of times. V and J are TRBV5-5 and TRBJ2-5; 12 bases line up with TRBD2. Germline CDR1 is SGHKS and CDR2 is YYEKEE (reference sequence). The CDR3 is 17 amino acids. V lost 3 bases to trimming and J lost 2 bases; unmatched junction nucleotides: 8. The CDR3 nucleotides are TGTGCCAGCAGCTCACCGACTAGCGGGGGTAGGCAAGAGACCCAGTACTTC. Translating gives CASSSPTSGGRQETQYF. Filled out from reference TRBV5-5 and TRBJ2-5, the complete variable domain reads DAGVTQSPTHLIKTRGQQVTLRCSPISGHKSVSWYQQVLGQGPQFIFQYYEKEERGRGNFPDRFSARQFPNYSSELNVNALLLGDSALYLCASSSPTSGGRQETQYFGPGTRLLVL.

The gene calls are TRBV6-2 or TRBV6-3 and TRBJ2-3; 12 positions agree with TRBD2. The trim removed 5 bases at V and 5 bases at J, leaving 5 bases unmatched. The CDR3 consists of 15 residues. Germline V gene lookup returns CDR1 MNHEY and CDR2 SVGEGT. The DNA for the CDR3 is TGTGCCAGCAGTAGACTAGCGGGAGCGGTAGATACGCAGTATTTT. Amino acids: CASSRLAGAVDTQYF.

This clonotype occurred a few times. The V call is TRBV6-2 or TRBV6-3, the J call TRBJ1-2; 9 nucleotides line up with TRBD1. This CDR3 is 16 amino acids long. In germline, CDR1 is MNHEY, CDR2 SVGEGT. V dropped 5 bases and J dropped 4; count of bases not matched to a gene: 11. The CDR3 loop is CASSPLRTGASYGYTF. DNA of the CDR3: TGTGCCAGCAGTCCACTCCGGACAGGGGCGAGCTATGGCTACACCTTC.

This clonotype occurred many times. This chain connects TRBV6-2 or TRBV6-3 to TRBJ1-5, with TRBD1 matching over 7 bases. The CDR3 consists of 18 residues. After removal of 2 bases from V and 4 bases from J, the junction contained 14 bases not matched to a gene. CDR1 is MNHEY, CDR2 SVGEGT, per germline. CDR3 sequence reads: CASSYLLSGGPLNQPQHF. The CDR3 coding sequence is TGTGCCAGCAGTTACCTTCTTTCAGGGGGTCCCCTGAATCAGCCCCAGCATTTT.

The V and J genes are TRBV6-6 and TRBJ1-1; D gene unclear. The V and J ends lost 8 bases and 1 base respectively, with 11 bases between them. CDR3 size: 13 residues. CDR1 and CDR2 from the germline V gene are MNHNY and SVGAGI (reference sequence). The CDR3 loop reads CASQVTGNTEAFF. The CDR3 coding sequence is TGTGCCAGCCAAGTTACCGGGAACACTGAAGCTTTCTTT.

This clonotype came up many times. The V call is TRBV28, the J call TRBJ1-2, with 12 bases aligning to TRBD1. Germline CDR1 is MDHEN and CDR2 is SYDVKM. The CDR3 totals 16 residues. J lost 4 bases, V lost 4 bases, and 7 bases had no gene match. The chain's CDR3 is CASSSGTGGAGYGYTF. CDR3 bases: TGTGCCAGCAGTTCCGGGACAGGGGGCGCAGGCTATGGCTACACCTTC.

This clonotype was seen a few times. The gene calls are TRBV6-1 and TRBJ1-5; perhaps TRBD1 as D (6 bases). Trimming removed 6 bases from V and 0 bases from J, with 15 bases in between. This CDR3 is 16 amino acids long. Per germline, CDR1 MNHNS and CDR2 SASEGT. The CDR3 coding sequence is TGTGCCAGCAGCAGGGACGGAGGGGGTAGCAATCAGCCCCAGCATTTT. Translation: CASSRDGGGSNQPQHF.

In regard to this clonotype: This may be a read error: a much more frequent sequence differs by one nucleotide. The gene calls are TRBV7-3 and TRBJ2-3; 7 nucleotides line up with TRBD2. This CDR3 has 14 residues. The germline CDR1 and CDR2 sequences are SGHTA and FQGTGA. The CDR3 loop reads CASSEGTNTGTQYF. Written as DNA, the CDR3 is TGTGCCAGCAGCGAGGGGACTAATACAGGTACGCAGTATTTT.

This clonotype has ten or more counts. V usage is TRBV30 and J usage is TRBJ1-2; TRBD1 agrees at 8 bases. Looked up from germline, CDR1 is GTSNPN and CDR2 is SVGIG (reference sequence). V lost 4 bases, J lost 6 bases, and 13 bases stayed unmatched. CDR3 length: 15 amino acids. The CDR3 sequence is CAWTGQGRNIHGYTF. Written as DNA, the CDR3 is TGTGCCTGGACAGGACAGGGCCGGAATATTCATGGCTACACCTTC.

The rearrangement joins TRBV12-3 or TRBV12-4 to TRBJ2-3; 9 bases are shared with TRBD2. V lost 6 bases, J lost 4 bases, and 5 bases stayed unmatched. CDR3 length equals 14 residues. CDR3 coding DNA: TGTGCCAGCAGGGGACTAGCCAATGCAGATACGCAGTATTTT. It yields the protein CASRGLANADTQYF.

Many counts were recorded for this clonotype. The genes are TRBV7-9 and TRBJ2-7; 10 nucleotides line up with TRBD1. V dropped 5 bases and J dropped 0; count of bases not matched to a gene: 4. CDR1 SEHNR and CDR2 FQNEAQ come from the germline V gene (reference sequence). This CDR3 comprises 15 residues. The CDR3 spells CASSLGDRGSYEQYF. The CDR3 region has the DNA TGTGCCAGCAGCCTGGGGGACAGGGGCTCCTACGAGCAGTACTTC.

At least ten counts were recorded for this clonotype. The chain is built from TRBV20-1 and TRBJ2-5; D ambiguous. Germline CDR1 reads DFQATT; CDR2 reads SNEGSKA (reference sequence). The V end was cut by 3 bases, the J end by 2 bases, with 16 bases between. The CDR3 totals 15 residues. The CDR3 nucleotides are TGCAGTGCTAGGGCCCCGCTGGGTCCACAAGAGACCCAGTACTTC. It encodes CSARAPLGPQETQYF.

V gene TRBV20-1 combines with J gene TRBJ2-2; 10 bases match TRBD2. Trimming took 5 bases from V and 4 from J; bases not matched to a gene: 4. The CDR3 has 14 residues. The germline gives CDR1 DFQATT, CDR2 SNEGSKA (reference sequence). The CDR3 nucleotides read TGCAGTGCTCGACGGACTAGCGGCACCGGGGAGCTGTTTTTT. Residues: CSARRTSGTGELFF.

This clonotype has more than one count but fewer than ten. V is TRBV6-2 or TRBV6-3 and J is TRBJ2-7; no reliable D call. The CDR3 length is 12 residues. V gave up 4 bases and J gave up 3 bases, with 7 bases separating them. Germline V gene data show CDR1 as MNHEY and CDR2 as SVGEGT. CDR3 bases: TGTGCCAGCAGTTTCACCCACTACGAGCAGTACTTC. Its protein product is CASSFTHYEQYF.

On this clonotype: Mismatch with germline at one junction end may stem from a read error. The chain links TRBV20-1 to TRBJ1-1; no firm D call. This CDR3 comprises 12 residues. The germline V gene encodes CDR1 DFQATT and CDR2 SNEGSKA (reference sequence). CDR3 sequence (DNA): TGCAGTGCTAGAGACATGAACACTGAAGATTTCTTT. This gives the protein CSARDMNTEDFF.

This clonotype has a handful of counts. The rearrangement joins TRBV30 to TRBJ1-1; 7 bases map to TRBD1. Trimming removed 0 bases from V and 4 bases from J; junction bases left unmatched: 8. The CDR3 is made up of 15 amino acids. The germline V gene encodes CDR1 GTSNPN and CDR2 SVGIG (reference sequence). In nucleotides, the CDR3 is TGTGCCTGGAGTGTGAAACAGGGGTGGGGCACTGAAGCTTTCTTT. It specifies CAWSVKQGWGTEAFF. The full variable domain, completed using reference TRBV30 and TRBJ1-1, is SQTIHQWPATLVQPVGSPLSLECTVEGTSNPNLYWYRQAAGRGLQLLFYSVGIGQISSEVPQNLSASRPQDRQFILSSKKLLLSDSGFYLCAWSVKQGWGTEAFFGQGTRLTVV.

This clonotype was picked up a small number of times. The rearrangement links TRBV24-1 to TRBJ2-1; 9 bases are a match to TRBD1. This CDR3 has 16 residues. The germline gives CDR1 KGHDR, CDR2 SFDVKD. Losses at the gene ends were 3 bases for V and 0 bases for J; bases not matched to a gene: 2. This CDR3 reads CATSDGTGNSYNEQFF. CDR3 DNA: TGTGCCACCAGTGATGGGACAGGGAACTCCTACAATGAGCAGTTCTTC.

A few counts support this clonotype. The chain couples TRBV11-2 to TRBJ2-1, with 7 bases identical to TRBD2. The germline CDR1 and CDR2 sequences are SGHAT and FQNNGV. This CDR3 contains 18 residues. Unmatched junction bases numbered 17, after V lost 3 bases and J lost 6 bases. In DNA, the CDR3 is TGTGCCAGCAGCTTCACCGGGACTTTCCGGGAGGTGGGCAATGAGCAGTTCTTC. Protein product: CASSFTGTFREVGNEQFF.

This clonotype was recorded a few times. The chain joins TRBV7-8 to TRBJ2-1; D may match TRBD1 or TRBD2 (6 bases each). CDR1 is SGHVS and CDR2 is FQNEAQ in the germline V gene. Trimming removed 5 bases at V and 4 bases at J, with 18 bases between. This CDR3 region has 16 residues. Written as DNA, the CDR3 is TGTGCCAGCAGCCCCGGGGGAGTGAGGGGGTACAATGAGCAGTTCTTC. It yields the protein CASSPGGVRGYNEQFF.

This clonotype has ten or more counts. This chain connects TRBV29-1 to TRBJ2-1; D call uncertain. Germline loops: CDR1 SQVTM, CDR2 ANQGSEA. The V end lost 5 bases, the J end lost 4 bases, and 21 bases lay between the germline ends. The CDR3 has 16 amino acids. The CDR3 spells CSVPPPRPEIYNEQFF. The CDR3 DNA is TGCAGCGTTCCCCCCCCGAGGCCGGAAATATACAATGAGCAGTTCTTC.

Ten or more counts support this clonotype. This rearrangement joins TRBV19 to TRBJ2-2, with a weak D call TRBD1 (5 bases). The ends were cut back, 5 bases at V and 5 bases at J, with 15 bases in the middle. Per the germline V gene, CDR1 is LNHDA and CDR2 is SQIVND (reference sequence). The CDR3 is made up of 15 amino acids. The CDR3 bases are TGTGCCAGTAGTGATGGCAGGGTGAAAACCGGGGAGCTGTTTTTT. Protein: CASSDGRVKTGELFF.

The rearrangement links TRBV20-1 to TRBJ2-7; the D gene is possibly TRBD1 (6 bases). Germline CDR1 is DFQATT and CDR2 is SNEGSKA (reference sequence). V was shortened by 5 bases and J by 0 bases, with 11 bases between the two germline ends. CDR3 size: 13 residues. CDR3 residues: CSADDRLSYEQYF. The CDR3 DNA sequence: TGCAGTGCTGATGACAGGCTCTCCTACGAGCAGTACTTC.

In this sample, this clonotype turned up a few times. The rearrangement uses TRBV5-1 and TRBJ2-5; 9 positions agree with TRBD1. V was pared by 7 bases and J by 2 bases, with 6 bases of the junction left unmatched. Germline CDR1 reads SGHRS; CDR2 reads YFSETQ. The CDR3 sequence is 14 residues long. CDR3 sequence: CASSADRGQETQYF. CDR3 coding DNA: TGCGCCAGCTCAGCGGACAGGGGACAAGAGACCCAGTACTTC.

This clonotype was seen repeatedly, ten times or more. V gene TRBV6-2 or TRBV6-3 combines with J gene TRBJ2-5; perhaps D is TRBD1 or TRBD2 (6 bases each). CDR3 length equals 15 residues. From germline, CDR1 is MNHEY and CDR2 SVGEGT. Trimming shortened V by 11 bases and J by 2 bases, and 21 bases separated the two germline ends. CDR3 sequence (DNA): TGTGCCTCTGTCCGGGAGACAGGCCCTCAAGAGACCCAGTACTTC. Its translation: CASVRETGPQETQYF.

This chain joins TRBV19 and TRBJ2-5; 11 positions agree with TRBD1. J lost 9 bases, V lost 7 bases, and 4 bases had no gene match. Germline loops: CDR1 LNHDA, CDR2 SQIVND (reference sequence). CDR3 length: 12 residues. The CDR3 nucleotides are TGTGCCAGTAACCGGGACAGGGGGGCCCAGTACTTC. It translates to CASNRDRGAQYF. The full variable domain, its missing parts supplied by reference TRBV19 and TRBJ2-5, is DGGITQSPKYLFRKEGQNVTLSCEQNLNHDAMYWYRQDPGQGLRLIYYSQIVNDFQKGDIAEGYSVSREKKESFPLTVTSAQKNPTAFYLCASNRDRGAQYFGPGTRLLVL.

The J gene is TRBJ2-7, the V gene TRBV7-8, with 7 bases aligning to TRBD1. CDR1 SGHVS and CDR2 FQNEAQ come from the germline V gene. The CDR3 covers 16 residues. V shed 5 bases, J shed 5 bases, and the junction held 15 bases outside the gene matches. The CDR3 DNA sequence: TGTGCCAGCAGCCCACCACTCCGGCAGGGGGTCCACGAGCAGTACTTC. This gives the protein CASSPPLRQGVHEQYF.